This TCR beta chain was identified in a study of PD-1 blockade in classical Hodgkin lymphoma. The wider study: Patients were dosed intravenously with nivolumab at 3 mg/kg every 2 weeks. Study-wide results and limits: Prior to therapy, complete responders displayed diversity much like that of newly diagnosed patients. Significant TCR diversity gains by C4D1 occurred in CD4+ but not CD8+ cells.

This clone was seen a single time. Its antigen remains unidentified. Germline V gene sequence: CDR1 LGHNT, CDR2 FRNRAP. The CDR3 sequence is 15 residues long. The V and J ends lost 1 base and 7 bases respectively, with 11 bases between them. Autologous stem cell transplantation was followed by relapse in every patient, and brentuximab vedotin exposure varied. Profiling relied on immunoSEQ multiplex PCR, and the TCRdb table lists in-frame clones only, not all of them. The sample holds 30,000 to 40,000 clones; approximately 80% are singletons and the top ten take 10% to 11%. This clonotype was obtained from a human donor with classical Hodgkin lymphoma. The sample was peripheral blood mononuclear cells (PBMCs), taken at baseline. V is TRBV12-5 and J is TRBJ1-6; weak D call: TRBD1 (5 bases). The CDR3 DNA reads TGTGCTAGTGGTTTGGGGACAAGTACCAATTCACCCCTCCACTTT. Protein sequence: CASGLGTSTNSPLHF.